Listed here are 6 T cell receptor beta chains from one sample, sequenced in a study of shared clonotypes between healthy human individuals (dated by TCRdb to about 2020). Library preparation employed the immunoSEQ multiplex PCR assay. TCRdb provides this immuneACCESS table in a form limited to in-frame rearrangements. Some clones are lacking; in checked studies, under half of them reflect an unresolved V gene, and why the rest are absent is not known. The sample table contains about 600,000 clones; only one count was recorded for about 96% of them. The ten largest clones add up to 0.057% of the sample. Sequenced: naive CD4+ T cells sorted from blood. The sample's cell subset or site, from its label and the paper: CD45RA+ positively selected. The receptors come from a woman in her thirties in good health.

This sequence joins TRBV28 and TRBJ2-1, with 7 bases fitting TRBD2. The germline V gene encodes CDR1 MDHEN and CDR2 SYDVKM. With V trimmed by 7 bases and J by 2 bases, 11 bases remained unmatched. There are 16 residues in the CDR3. The CDR3 DNA sequence: TGTGCCAGCACACGCGGTAAGGGACTACCCTACAATGAGCAGTTCTTC. It encodes CASTRGKGLPYNEQFF.

J is TRBJ2-2 and V is TRBV19, with a weak D call TRBD1 (6 bases). Germline CDR1 and CDR2: LNHDA and SQIVND (reference sequence). The V end was cut by 5 bases, the J end by 6 bases, with 10 bases between. CDR3 size: 13 residues. The CDR3: CASSVTGSGELFF. The CDR3 nucleotides read TGTGCCAGTAGTGTCACAGGGTCCGGGGAGCTGTTTTTT.

The rearrangement links TRBV4-2 to TRBJ2-5, with 9 bases that match TRBD2. Losses at the gene ends were 3 bases for V and 4 bases for J; bases not matched to a gene: 6. CDR3 length: 15 residues. CDR1 and CDR2 from the germline V gene are LGHNA and YNFKEQ. The chain's CDR3 is CASSQGTSMGETQYF. CDR3 bases: TGTGCCAGCAGCCAGGGGACTAGCATGGGAGAGACCCAGTACTTC.

This rearrangement joins TRBV28 to TRBJ2-1, with D maybe TRBD2 (5 bases). V was shortened by 3 bases and J by 4 bases, with 10 bases between the two germline ends. The CDR3 runs to 14 residues. Germline values: CDR1 MDHEN, CDR2 SYDVKM. CDR3 DNA: TGTGCCAGCAGTTTCCTAGCAACTTACAATGAGCAGTTCTTC. Its protein product is CASSFLATYNEQFF.

The V and J genes are TRBV28 and TRBJ1-5; D remains unclear. V lost 1 base and J lost 1, with 14 bases in between. The CDR3 contains 17 residues. Germline loops: CDR1 MDHEN, CDR2 SYDVKM. CDR3 residues: CASSLSSRLLSNQPQHF. CDR3 DNA: TGTGCCAGCAGTTTATCCTCCAGGCTTTTGAGCAATCAGCCCCAGCATTTT.

Written as DNA, the CDR3 is TGCGCCAGCAGTGAGTCCGGGGCTGGGGGCAATCAGCCCCAGCATTTT. Translated: CASSESGAGGNQPQHF. The V gene is TRBV10-2, the J gene TRBJ1-5, with D perhaps matching TRBD1 (5 bases). The CDR3 has 16 residues. V was clipped by 0 bases and J by 2 bases, with 11 bases between them. The germline CDR1 and CDR2 sequences are WSHSY and SAAADI.